This TCR beta chain was profiled in a study of Ad26.COV2.S vaccination and SARS-CoV-2 variants. Trimming took 0 bases from V and 7 from J; bases not matched to a gene: 11. Germline lookup yields CDR1 SGHNT and CDR2 YYREEE (reference sequence). The CDR3 has 17 amino acids. In its sample, this clone was seen once. TCRdb keeps only in-frame clones here, not all; method: immunoSEQ multiplex PCR. The profile covers about 350,000 clones, with about 85% appearing a single time and 2.5% to 3.5% taken by the ten largest. Treatment: around 19 received Ad26.COV2.S at low or high dose, single or two shots; several received placebo; per-sample allocation not given. The study sampled participants on day 63 after the first vaccine or placebo injection. Vaccination employed an Ad26 vector expressing the Wuhan-strain SARS-CoV-2 spike.

The receptor comes from a person aged 18-65 years who received the Ad26.COV2.S COVID-19 vaccine or a placebo. The chain couples TRBV5-4 to TRBJ2-1; 9 bases are a match to TRBD2. The specimen was peripheral blood, collected in a trial of Ad26.COV2.S vaccine versus placebo. The CDR3: CASSLAVTSGVLNEQFF. CDR3 bases: TGTGCCAGCAGCTTGGCCGTGACTAGCGGAGTACTTAATGAGCAGTTCTTC.